This note documents a single TCR beta chain sequence. Antigen unknown. The CDR3 runs 14 residues. Germline V lookup: CDR1 SGHRS, CDR2 YFSETQ. The data belong to a study of CXCR3-negative and CXCR3-positive naive CD8 T cells. Turning to the study itself: Around 130 million TRB reads in total, about 1.5 +/- 0.3 million per library. Regarding the study as a whole: Researchers report that CXCR3-positive naive cells carry more hydrophobic TRB CDR3s than CXCR3-negative naive cells. Surface CD5 matched across naive subsets, and TRB CDR3 properties served to infer TCR strength.

Naive CD8+ T cells carried a CD45RO-CCR7+CD27+CD95- phenotype. The authors made the TRB cDNA libraries by 5' RACE using UMI labels. TCRdb reprocessed the 5' RACE reads and reports one entry per CDR3 protein, with no DNA. The sample table includes fewer than 7,000 distinct CDR3 sequences. The rearrangement uses TRBV5-1 and TRBJ2-5; the D call from TCRdb, TRBD2, cannot be confirmed without DNA. Material for sequencing was naive CXCR3+ CD8+ T cells from blood. Specified subset: CD45RO-CCR7+CD27+CD95- naive CD8+ T cells expressing CXCR3 (TNR3+). This TCR was sampled from a human donor in good health. Some clones in this sample may be carry-over from other donors' samples. CDR3 residues: CASKLAGIKETQYF.